This TCR beta chain was retrieved from a study of blood T cell repertoires in COVID-19. Assay: immunoSEQ multiplex PCR; the TCRdb copy retains only in-frame clones and omits some. The table lists some 150,000 clones, approximately 86% of them singletons. This CDR3 contains 14 residues. Germline loops: CDR1 MNHEY, CDR2 SVGAGI. V lost 4 bases, J lost 6 bases, and 2 bases stayed unmatched. Source material: PBMCs or T cells enriched from blood (not recorded which). The sequence came from a woman in her thirties or forties who had recovered from COVID-19. V usage is TRBV6-5 and J usage is TRBJ2-7, with 14 positions matching TRBD2. CDR3 residues: CASSSGTSGSEQYF. The CDR3 nucleotides read TGTGCCAGCAGTTCCGGGACTAGCGGGAGCGAGCAGTACTTC.